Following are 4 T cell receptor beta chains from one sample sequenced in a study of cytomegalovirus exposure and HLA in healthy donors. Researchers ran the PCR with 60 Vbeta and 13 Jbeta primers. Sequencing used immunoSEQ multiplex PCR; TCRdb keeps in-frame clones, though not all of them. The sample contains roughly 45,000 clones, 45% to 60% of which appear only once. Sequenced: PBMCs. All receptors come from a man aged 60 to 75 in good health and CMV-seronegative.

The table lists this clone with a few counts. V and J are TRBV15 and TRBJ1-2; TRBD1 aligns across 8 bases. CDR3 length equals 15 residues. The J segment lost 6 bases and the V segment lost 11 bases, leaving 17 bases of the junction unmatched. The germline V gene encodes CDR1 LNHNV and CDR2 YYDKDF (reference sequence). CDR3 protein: CAARSGQGMLDGYTF. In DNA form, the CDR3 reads TGTGCCGCTCGGTCTGGACAGGGTATGTTGGATGGCTACACCTTC.

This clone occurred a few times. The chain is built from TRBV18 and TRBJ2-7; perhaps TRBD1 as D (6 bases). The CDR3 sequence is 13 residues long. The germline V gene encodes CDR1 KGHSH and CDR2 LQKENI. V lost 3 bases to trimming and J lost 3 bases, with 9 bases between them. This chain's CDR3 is CASSPGAGYEQYF. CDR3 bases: TGTGCCAGCTCACCGGGGGCAGGCTACGAGCAGTACTTC.

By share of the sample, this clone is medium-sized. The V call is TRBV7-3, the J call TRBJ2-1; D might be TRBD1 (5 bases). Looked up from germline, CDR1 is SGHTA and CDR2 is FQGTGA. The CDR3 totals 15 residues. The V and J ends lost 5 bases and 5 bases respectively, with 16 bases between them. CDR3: CASSQRAYRNNEQFF. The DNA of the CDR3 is TGTGCCAGCAGCCAACGGGCTTACAGGAACAATGAGCAGTTCTTC.

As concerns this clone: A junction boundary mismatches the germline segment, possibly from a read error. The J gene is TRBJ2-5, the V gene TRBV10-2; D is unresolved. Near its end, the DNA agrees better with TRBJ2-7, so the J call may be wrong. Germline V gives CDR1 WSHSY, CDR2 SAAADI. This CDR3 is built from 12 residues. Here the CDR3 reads CASGEAPYEQYF. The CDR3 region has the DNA TGCGCCAGCGGTGAGGCCCCCTACGAGCAGTACTTC.